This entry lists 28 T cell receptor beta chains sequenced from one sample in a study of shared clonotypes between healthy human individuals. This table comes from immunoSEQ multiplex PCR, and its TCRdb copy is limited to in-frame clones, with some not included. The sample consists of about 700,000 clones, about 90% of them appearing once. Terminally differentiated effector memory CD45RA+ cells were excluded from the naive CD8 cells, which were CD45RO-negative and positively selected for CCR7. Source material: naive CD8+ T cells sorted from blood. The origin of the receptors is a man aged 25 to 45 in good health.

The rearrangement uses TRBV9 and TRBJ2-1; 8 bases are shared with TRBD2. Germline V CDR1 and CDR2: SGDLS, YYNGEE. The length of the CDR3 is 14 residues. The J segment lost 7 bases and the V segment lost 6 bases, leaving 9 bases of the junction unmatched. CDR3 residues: CASTTGGAGNEQFF. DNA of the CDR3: TGTGCCAGCACCACGGGAGGGGCGGGTAATGAGCAGTTCTTC.

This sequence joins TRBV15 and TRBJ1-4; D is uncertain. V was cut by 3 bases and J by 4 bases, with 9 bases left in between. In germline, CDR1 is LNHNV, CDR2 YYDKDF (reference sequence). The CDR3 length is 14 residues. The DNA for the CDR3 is TGTGCCACCAGCAGGAGCCAGGATAATGAAAAACTGTTTTTT. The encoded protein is CATSRSQDNEKLFF.

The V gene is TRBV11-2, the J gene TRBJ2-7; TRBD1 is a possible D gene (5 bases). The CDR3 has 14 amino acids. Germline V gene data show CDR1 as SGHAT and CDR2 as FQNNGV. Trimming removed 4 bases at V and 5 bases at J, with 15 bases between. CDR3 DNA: TGTGCCAGCAGCTGGGGCGCGACCCTTGACGAGCAGTACTTC. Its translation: CASSWGATLDEQYF.

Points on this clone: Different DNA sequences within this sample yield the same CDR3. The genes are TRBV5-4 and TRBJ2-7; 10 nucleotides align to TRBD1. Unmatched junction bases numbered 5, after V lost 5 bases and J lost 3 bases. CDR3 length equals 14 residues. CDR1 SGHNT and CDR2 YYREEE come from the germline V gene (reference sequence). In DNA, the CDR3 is TGTGCCAGCAGTTTCGGGACAGGGGACTACGAGCAGTACTTC. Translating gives CASSFGTGDYEQYF.

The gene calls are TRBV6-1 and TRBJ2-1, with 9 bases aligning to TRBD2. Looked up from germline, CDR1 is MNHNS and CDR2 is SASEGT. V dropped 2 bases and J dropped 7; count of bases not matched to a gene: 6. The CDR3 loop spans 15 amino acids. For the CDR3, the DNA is TGTGCCAGCAGTGAAAGTGGCGGGAGGGCGAATGAGCAGTTCTTC. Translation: CASSESGGRANEQFF.

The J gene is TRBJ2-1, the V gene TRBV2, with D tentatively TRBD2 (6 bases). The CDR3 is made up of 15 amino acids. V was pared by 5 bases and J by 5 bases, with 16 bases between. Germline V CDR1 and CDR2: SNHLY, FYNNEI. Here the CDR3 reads CASSSSTRWDNEQFF. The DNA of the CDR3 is TGTGCCAGCAGTAGTTCGACTAGATGGGACAATGAGCAGTTCTTC.

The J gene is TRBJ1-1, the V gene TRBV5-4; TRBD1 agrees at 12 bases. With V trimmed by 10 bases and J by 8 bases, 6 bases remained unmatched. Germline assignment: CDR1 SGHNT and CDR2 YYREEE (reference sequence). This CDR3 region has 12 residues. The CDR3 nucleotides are TGTGCCGGCTCGGGACAGGGGGCAGAAGCTTTCTTT. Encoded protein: CAGSGQGAEAFF. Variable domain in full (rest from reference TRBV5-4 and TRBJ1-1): ETGVTQSPTHLIKTRGQQVTLRCSSQSGHNTVSWYQQALGQGPQFIFQYYREEENGRGNFPPRFSGLQFPNYSSELNVNALELDDSALYLCAGSGQGAEAFFGQGTRLTVV.

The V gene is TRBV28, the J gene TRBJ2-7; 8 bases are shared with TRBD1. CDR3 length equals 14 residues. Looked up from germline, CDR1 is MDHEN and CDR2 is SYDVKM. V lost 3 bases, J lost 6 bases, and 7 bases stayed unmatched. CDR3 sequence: CASSFRDRSFEQYF. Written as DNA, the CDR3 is TGTGCCAGCAGTTTTCGGGACAGGTCGTTCGAGCAGTACTTC.

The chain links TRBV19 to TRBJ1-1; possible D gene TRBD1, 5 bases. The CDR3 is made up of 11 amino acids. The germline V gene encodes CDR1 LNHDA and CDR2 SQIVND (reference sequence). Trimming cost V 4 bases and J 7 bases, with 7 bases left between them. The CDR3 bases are TGTGCCAGTAGTACAGGGTTTGAAGCTTTCTTT. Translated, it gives CASSTGFEAFF.

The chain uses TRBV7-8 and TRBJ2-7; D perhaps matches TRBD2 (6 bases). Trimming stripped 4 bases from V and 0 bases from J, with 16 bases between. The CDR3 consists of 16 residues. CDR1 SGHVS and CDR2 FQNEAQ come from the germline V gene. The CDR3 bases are TGTGCCAGCAGCTCTGGTGGCGGGACGAACTCCTACGAGCAGTACTTC. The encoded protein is CASSSGGGTNSYEQYF. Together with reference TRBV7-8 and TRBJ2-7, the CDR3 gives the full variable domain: GAGVSQSPRYKVAKRGQDVALRCDPISGHVSLFWYQQALGQGPEFLTYFQNEAQLDKSGLPSDRFFAERPEGSVSTLKIQRTQQEDSAVYLCASSSGGGTNSYEQYFGPGTRLTVT.

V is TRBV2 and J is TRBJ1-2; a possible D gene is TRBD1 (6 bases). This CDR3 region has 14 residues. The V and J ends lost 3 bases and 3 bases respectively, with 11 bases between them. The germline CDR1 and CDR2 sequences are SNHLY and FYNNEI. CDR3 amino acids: CASSDPPGDYGYTF. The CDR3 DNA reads TGTGCCAGCAGTGACCCCCCAGGGGACTATGGCTACACCTTC.

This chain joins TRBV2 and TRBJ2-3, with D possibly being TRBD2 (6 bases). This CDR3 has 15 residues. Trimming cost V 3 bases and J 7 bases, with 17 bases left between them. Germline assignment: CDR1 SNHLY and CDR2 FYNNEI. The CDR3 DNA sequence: TGTGCCAGCAGTGATATGCGTTTGGGGAGGAATACGCAGTATTTT. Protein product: CASSDMRLGRNTQYF.

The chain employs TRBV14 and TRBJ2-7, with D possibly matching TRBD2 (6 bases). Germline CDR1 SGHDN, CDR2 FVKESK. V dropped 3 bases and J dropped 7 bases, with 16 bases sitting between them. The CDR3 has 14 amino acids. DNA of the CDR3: TGTGCCAGCAGCCATGTGGCACTTGGGGGGGAGCAGTACTTC. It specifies CASSHVALGGEQYF.

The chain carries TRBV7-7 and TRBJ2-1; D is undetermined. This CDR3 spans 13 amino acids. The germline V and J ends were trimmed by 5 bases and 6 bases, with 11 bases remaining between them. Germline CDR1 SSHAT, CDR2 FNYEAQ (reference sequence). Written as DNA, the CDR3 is TGTGCCAGCAGCACCCGTCCGGGCAATGAGCAGTTCTTC. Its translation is CASSTRPGNEQFF. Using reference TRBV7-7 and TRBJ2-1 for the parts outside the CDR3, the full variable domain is GAGVSQSPRYKVTKRGQDVTLRCDPISSHATLYWYQQALGQGPEFLTYFNYEAQPDKSGLPSDRFSAERPEGSISTLTIQRTEQRDSAMYRCASSTRPGNEQFFGPGTRLTVL.

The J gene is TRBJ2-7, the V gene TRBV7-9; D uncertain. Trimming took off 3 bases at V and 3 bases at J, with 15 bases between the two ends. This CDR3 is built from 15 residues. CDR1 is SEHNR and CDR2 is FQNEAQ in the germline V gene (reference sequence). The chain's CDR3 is CASSLLSASNYEQYF. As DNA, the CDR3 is TGTGCCAGCAGCTTGCTATCAGCTTCTAACTACGAGCAGTACTTC.

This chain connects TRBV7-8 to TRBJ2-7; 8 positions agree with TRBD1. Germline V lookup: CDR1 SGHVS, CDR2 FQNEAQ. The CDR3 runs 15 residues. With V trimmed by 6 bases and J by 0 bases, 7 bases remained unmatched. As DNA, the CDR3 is TGTGCCAGCAGTTACTCACAGGGGGACTCCTACGAGCAGTACTTC. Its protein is CASSYSQGDSYEQYF.

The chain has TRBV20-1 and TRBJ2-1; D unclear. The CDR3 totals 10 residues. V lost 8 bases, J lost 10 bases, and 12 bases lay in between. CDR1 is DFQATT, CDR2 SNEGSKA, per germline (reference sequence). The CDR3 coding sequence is TGCAGTCCCGCTGCTACGGAGCAGTTCTTC. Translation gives CSPAATEQFF.

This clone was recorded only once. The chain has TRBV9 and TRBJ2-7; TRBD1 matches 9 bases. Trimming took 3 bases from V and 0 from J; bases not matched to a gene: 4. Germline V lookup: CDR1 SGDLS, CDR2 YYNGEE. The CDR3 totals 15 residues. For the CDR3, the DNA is TGTGCCAGCAGCGGCGGACAGGGGAGCTCCTACGAGCAGTACTTC. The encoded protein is CASSGGQGSSYEQYF.

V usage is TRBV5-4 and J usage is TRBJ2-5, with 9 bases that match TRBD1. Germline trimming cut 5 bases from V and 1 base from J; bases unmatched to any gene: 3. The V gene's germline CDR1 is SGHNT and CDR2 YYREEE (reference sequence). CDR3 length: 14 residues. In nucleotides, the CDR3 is TGTGCCAGCAGGACGGGACAGGGCCAAGAGACCCAGTACTTC. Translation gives CASRTGQGQETQYF.

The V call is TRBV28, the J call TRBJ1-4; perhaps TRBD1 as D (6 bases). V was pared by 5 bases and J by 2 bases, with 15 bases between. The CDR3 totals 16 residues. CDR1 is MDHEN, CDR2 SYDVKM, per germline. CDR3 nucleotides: TGTGCCAGCAGTAGCCTGGGAGGGGGGACTAATGAAAAACTGTTTTTT. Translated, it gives CASSSLGGGTNEKLFF.

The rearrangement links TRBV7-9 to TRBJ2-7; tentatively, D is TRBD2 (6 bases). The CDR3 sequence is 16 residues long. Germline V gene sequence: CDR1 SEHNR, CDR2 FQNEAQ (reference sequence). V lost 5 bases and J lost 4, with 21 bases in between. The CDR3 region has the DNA TGTGCCAGCAGCCAAATTTCGGGAGTTGGTTTGTACGAGCAGTACTTC. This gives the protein CASSQISGVGLYEQYF.

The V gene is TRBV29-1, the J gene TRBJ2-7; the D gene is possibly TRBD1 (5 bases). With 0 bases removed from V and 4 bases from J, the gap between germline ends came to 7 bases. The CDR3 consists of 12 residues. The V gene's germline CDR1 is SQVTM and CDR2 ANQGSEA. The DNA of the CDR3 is TGCAGCGTTGAAGATGACAGATACGAGCAGTACTTC. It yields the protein CSVEDDRYEQYF.

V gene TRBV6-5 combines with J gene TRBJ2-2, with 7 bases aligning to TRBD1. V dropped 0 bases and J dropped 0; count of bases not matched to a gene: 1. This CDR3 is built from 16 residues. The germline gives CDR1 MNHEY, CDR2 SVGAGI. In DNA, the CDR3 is TGTGCCAGCAGTTACTCCCAGGGGGCGAACACCGGGGAGCTGTTTTTT. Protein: CASSYSQGANTGELFF.

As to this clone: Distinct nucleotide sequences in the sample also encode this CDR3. Written as DNA, the CDR3 is TGTGCCAGCCCCGGGGGCACAGATACGCAGTATTTT. Amino acid sequence: CASPGGTDTQYF. The rearrangement joins TRBV2 to TRBJ2-3; D possibly corresponds to TRBD2 (5 bases). This CDR3 is 12 amino acids long. The V and J ends lost 8 bases and 1 base respectively, with 7 bases between them. Germline V CDR1 and CDR2: SNHLY, FYNNEI.

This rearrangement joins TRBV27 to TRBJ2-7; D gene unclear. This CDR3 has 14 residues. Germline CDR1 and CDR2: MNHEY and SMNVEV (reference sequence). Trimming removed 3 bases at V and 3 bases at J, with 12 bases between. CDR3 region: CASSFSLSIYEQYF. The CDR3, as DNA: TGTGCCAGCAGTTTTTCGCTGTCAATCTACGAGCAGTACTTC.

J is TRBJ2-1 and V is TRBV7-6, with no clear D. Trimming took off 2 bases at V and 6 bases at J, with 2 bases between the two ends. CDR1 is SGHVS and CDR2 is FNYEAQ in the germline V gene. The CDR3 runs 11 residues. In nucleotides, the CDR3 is TGTGCCAGCAGCTTAACCAATGAGCAGTTCTTC. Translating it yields CASSLTNEQFF. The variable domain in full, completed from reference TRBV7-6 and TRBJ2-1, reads GAGVSQSPRYKVTKRGQDVALRCDPISGHVSLYWYRQALGQGPEFLTYFNYEAQQDKSGLPNDRFSAERPEGSISTLTIQRTEQRDSAMYRCASSLTNEQFFGPGTRLTVL.

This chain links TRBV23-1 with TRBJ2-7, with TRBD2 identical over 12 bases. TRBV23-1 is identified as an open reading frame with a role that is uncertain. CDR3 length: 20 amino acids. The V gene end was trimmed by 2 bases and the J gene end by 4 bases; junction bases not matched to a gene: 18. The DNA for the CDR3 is TGCGCCAGCAGTCAAGGGAGCCCTGGTCCCCGGACTAGCGGGACTTACGAGCAGTACTTC. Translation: CASSQGSPGPRTSGTYEQYF.

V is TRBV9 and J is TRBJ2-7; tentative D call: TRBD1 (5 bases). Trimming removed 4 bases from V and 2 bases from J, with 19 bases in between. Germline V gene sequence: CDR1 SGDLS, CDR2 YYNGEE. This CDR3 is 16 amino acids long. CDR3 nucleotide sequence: TGTGCCAGCAGCCTCACTACAGGTGGCCCTGCCTACGAGCAGTACTTC. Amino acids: CASSLTTGGPAYEQYF.